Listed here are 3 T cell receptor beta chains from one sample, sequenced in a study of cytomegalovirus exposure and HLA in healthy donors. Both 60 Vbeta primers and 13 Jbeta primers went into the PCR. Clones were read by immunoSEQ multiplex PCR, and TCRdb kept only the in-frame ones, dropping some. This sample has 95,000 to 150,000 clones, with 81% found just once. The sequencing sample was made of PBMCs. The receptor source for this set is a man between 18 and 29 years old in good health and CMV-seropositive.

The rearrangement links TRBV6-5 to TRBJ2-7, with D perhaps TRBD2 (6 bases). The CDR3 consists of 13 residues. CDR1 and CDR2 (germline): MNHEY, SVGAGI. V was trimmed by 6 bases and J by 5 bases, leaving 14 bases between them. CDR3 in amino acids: CASRRGSSNEQYF. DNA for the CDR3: TGTGCCAGCAGGCGGGGTTCAAGTAACGAGCAGTACTTC.

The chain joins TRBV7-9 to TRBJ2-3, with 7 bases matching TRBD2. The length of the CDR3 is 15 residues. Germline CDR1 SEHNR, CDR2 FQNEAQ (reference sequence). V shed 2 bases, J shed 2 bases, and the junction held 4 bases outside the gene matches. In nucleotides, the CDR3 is TGTGCCAGCAGCTTATTAAGCGGGATCACAGATACGCAGTATTTT. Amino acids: CASSLLSGITDTQYF.

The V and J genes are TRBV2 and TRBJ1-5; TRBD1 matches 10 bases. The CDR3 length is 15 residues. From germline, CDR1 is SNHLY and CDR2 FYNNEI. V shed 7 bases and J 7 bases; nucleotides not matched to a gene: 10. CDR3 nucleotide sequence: TGTGCCAGCAAGGCGTCGGGACAGGGGTACCAGCCCCAGCATTTT. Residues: CASKASGQGYQPQHF.